This paragraph covers one T cell receptor beta chain sequence. This entry comes from a study of blood T cells in healthy people across ages. Primed by a sample-barcoded 5' primer and a J-beta primer mix, a second PCR proceeded for about 6 to 11 cycles. One entry per CDR3 protein results from TCRdb running MiXCR on the 5' RACE reads. The repertoire consists of hundreds of thousands of distinct CDR3 sequences, with about half occurring once and the leading ten covering 30% to 35%. Germline V gene data show CDR1 as SGHVS and CDR2 as FQNEAQ. V lost 5 bases, J lost 1 base, and 17 bases lay in between. This CDR3 spans 16 amino acids.

The chain joins TRBV7-8 to TRBJ1-2; D not certain. The TCR was taken from a woman in her sixties or seventies in good health. The sequenced sample was blood. The CDR3 bases are TGTGCCAGCAGCCTGGAGTCCGGTCCTATTAACTATGGCTACACCTTC. As protein: CASSLESGPINYGYTF.